Below are 21 T cell receptor beta chains sequenced from a single sample in a study of blood T cell repertoires in COVID-19 (dated by TCRdb to 2020 to 2022). The library was generated by the immunoSEQ multiplex PCR assay. Imported from immuneACCESS, the table was reduced by TCRdb to in-frame sequences with V and J called. These copies leave out some clones; in studies compared against another copy, an unresolved V gene accounts for under half, and the cause of the remainder is not known. Recorded for this sample are a few hundred thousand clones; over 80% of them occurred a single time. Roughly 3.6% of the sample belongs to the ten largest clones. Sample: peripheral blood. These receptors originate from a woman aged 40 to 55 with acute or convalescent COVID-19.

The count of this clone is one. V gene TRBV10-3 combines with J gene TRBJ1-3; D might be TRBD1 (5 bases). Trimming took off 6 bases at V and 2 bases at J, with 8 bases between the two ends. Germline lookup yields CDR1 ENHRY and CDR2 SYGVKD. CDR3 length equals 13 residues. CDR3 coding DNA: TGTGCCATCAGCCAGGGTACTGGAAACACCATATATTTT. Translating it yields CAISQGTGNTIYF.

The J gene is TRBJ1-1, the V gene TRBV7-8; 11 bases match TRBD1. The CDR3 contains 15 residues. The ends lost 2 bases at V and 10 bases at J; junction bases unmatched: 9. Germline CDR1 and CDR2: SGHVS and FQNEAQ. CDR3 region: CASSLWTGGKAVAFF. The CDR3 DNA sequence: TGTGCCAGCAGCTTATGGACAGGGGGCAAAGCGGTAGCTTTCTTT.

The chain is built from TRBV2 and TRBJ1-5; 9 bases map to TRBD1. Unmatched junction bases numbered 10, after V lost 6 bases and J lost 7 bases. The CDR3 is made up of 15 amino acids. Germline lookup yields CDR1 SNHLY and CDR2 FYNNEI. CDR3 nucleotide sequence: TGTGCCAGCAGAGAACAGGGGGCGATCTCACAGCCCCAGCATTTT. This gives the protein CASREQGAISQPQHF.

This chain joins TRBV4-1 and TRBJ1-1; D remains unclear. This CDR3 comprises 13 residues. Germline lookup yields CDR1 MGHRA and CDR2 YSYEKL. V was clipped by 2 bases and J by 1 base, with 5 bases between them. In DNA form, the CDR3 reads TGCGCCAGCAGCCAACCAGGGAACACTGAAGCTTTCTTT. Encoded protein: CASSQPGNTEAFF.

V and J are TRBV30 and TRBJ2-2, with 9 bases matching TRBD2. J lost 1 base, V lost 7 bases, and 1 base had no gene match. The CDR3 is 13 amino acids. Germline V gives CDR1 GTSNPN, CDR2 SVGIG (reference sequence). The CDR3 nucleotides are TGTGCCTTGACTAGCGGGAACACCGGGGAGCTGTTTTTT. It encodes CALTSGNTGELFF.

The V gene is TRBV7-9, the J gene TRBJ1-5; 10 nucleotides match TRBD1. J was trimmed by 7 bases and V by 5 bases; bases with no gene match: 8. CDR1 and CDR2 from the germline V gene are SEHNR and FQNEAQ (reference sequence). The length of the CDR3 is 15 residues. The CDR3 sequence: CASSAGTGVHQPQHF. The CDR3 DNA follows: TGTGCCAGCAGCGCCGGGACAGGGGTTCACCAGCCCCAGCATTTT.

This chain connects TRBV6-2 or TRBV6-3 to TRBJ2-7, with D perhaps TRBD1 (6 bases). Germline V gene data show CDR1 as MNHEY and CDR2 as SVGEGT. The CDR3 length is 12 residues. V was pared by 5 bases and J by 10 bases, with 15 bases between. The DNA for the CDR3 is TGTGCCAGCAGTGAGACAGGCTTGTCACAGTACGTC. It codes for CASSETGLSQYV.

The sample holds a few counts of this clone. The gene calls are TRBV19 and TRBJ2-3, with TRBD2 matching over 8 bases. CDR1 LNHDA and CDR2 SQIVND come from the germline V gene (reference sequence). V lost 3 bases and J lost 8; bases outside the gene matches: 13. There are 16 residues in the CDR3. CDR3 nucleotide sequence: TGTGCCAGTAGTATGGCACAGCGGGGGCCCCGGGGTACGCAGTATTTT. It codes for CASSMAQRGPRGTQYF.

This rearrangement joins TRBV25-1 to TRBJ2-3; D might be TRBD2 (6 bases). The germline CDR1 and CDR2 sequences are MGHDK and SYGVNS. The CDR3 spans 16 residues. V lost 5 bases and J lost 5, with 20 bases in between. The CDR3: CASSHRRGWGLDTQYF. As DNA, the CDR3 is TGTGCCAGCAGTCATCGGAGGGGATGGGGGTTAGATACGCAGTATTTT.

This rearrangement joins TRBV11-2 to TRBJ1-1; 7 positions match TRBD1. The CDR3 spans 14 residues. Germline V gives CDR1 SGHAT, CDR2 FQNNGV. V shed 7 bases, J shed 4 bases, and the junction held 9 bases outside the gene matches. The CDR3 is CASMPRGVRTEAFF. CDR3 in DNA: TGTGCCAGCATGCCCAGGGGGGTTCGCACTGAAGCTTTCTTT.

The chain employs TRBV7-8 and TRBJ2-2, with 9 bases lining up with TRBD2. This CDR3 has 16 amino acids. Unmatched junction bases numbered 9, after V lost 5 bases and J lost 5 bases. The germline V gene has CDR1 SGHVS and CDR2 FQNEAQ. The CDR3, as DNA: TGTGCCAGCAGCATAAGCGGGGGGCGGGTTACCGGGGAGCTGTTTTTT. It codes for CASSISGGRVTGELFF.

This sequence joins TRBV10-3 and TRBJ1-1; TRBD1 matches at 8 bases. The CDR3 is made up of 14 amino acids. With 6 bases clipped from V and 2 bases from J, the junction kept 5 bases outside the gene matches. The germline gives CDR1 ENHRY, CDR2 SYGVKD. The CDR3 protein is CAIREDRVNTEAFF. The CDR3 DNA sequence: TGTGCCATCAGGGAGGACAGGGTCAACACTGAAGCTTTCTTT.

The V and J genes are TRBV2 and TRBJ2-2; 7 bases line up with TRBD2. The CDR3 is 13 residues long. Germline-derived CDR1 and CDR2 are SNHLY and FYNNEI. After removal of 7 bases from V and 5 bases from J, the junction contained 4 bases not matched to a gene. In nucleotides, the CDR3 is TGTGCCAGCACGACTAGCTGGACCGGGGAGCTGTTTTTT. This encodes CASTTSWTGELFF.

V and J are TRBV6-5 and TRBJ2-5; 7 nucleotides line up with TRBD1. Per the germline V gene, CDR1 is MNHEY and CDR2 is SVGAGI. The CDR3 runs to 14 residues. The V and J ends lost 5 bases and 5 bases, in that order; junction bases with no gene match: 8. The CDR3 DNA sequence: TGTGCCAGCAGTCCACAGGGGAACGGCGAGACCCAGTACTTC. This sequence encodes CASSPQGNGETQYF.

This chain connects TRBV19 to TRBJ1-5; 9 bases are a match to TRBD1. The CDR3 extends over 15 amino acids. V shed 4 bases, J shed 3 bases, and the junction held 4 bases outside the gene matches. Germline V lookup: CDR1 LNHDA, CDR2 SQIVND (reference sequence). The CDR3 nucleotides are TGTGCCAGTAGTAGGACAGGGGAGCCCAATCAGCCCCAGCATTTT. It encodes CASSRTGEPNQPQHF.

J is TRBJ2-5 and V is TRBV5-1; TRBD1 matches at 7 bases. Germline CDR1 reads SGHRS; CDR2 reads YFSETQ. CDR3 length: 15 amino acids. V trimming: 1 base; J trimming: 1 base; junction bases outside the gene matches: 4. The CDR3 spells CASSLRGQLQETQYF. The CDR3 DNA follows: TGCGCCAGCAGCTTGAGGGGGCAGCTCCAAGAGACCCAGTACTTC. Full variable domain (outside the CDR3, taken from reference TRBV5-1 and TRBJ2-5): KAGVTQTPRYLIKTRGQQVTLSCSPISGHRSVSWYQQTPGQGLQFLFEYFSETQRNKGNFPGRFSGRQFSNSRSEMNVSTLELGDSALYLCASSLRGQLQETQYFGPGTRLLVL.

The chain recombines TRBV30 with TRBJ2-3, with D maybe TRBD2 (5 bases). This CDR3 comprises 11 residues. CDR1 is GTSNPN, CDR2 SVGIG, per germline (reference sequence). Trimming removed 5 bases from V and 2 bases from J, with 5 bases in between. The CDR3 nucleotides read TGTGCCTGGCGGGACACAGATACGCAGTATTTT. Amino acids: CAWRDTDTQYF.

This clone has a handful of counts. The V call is TRBV11-1, the J call TRBJ1-1; no clear D. V was clipped by 5 bases and J by 0 bases, with 10 bases between them. Germline CDR1 reads SGHAT; CDR2 reads FQDESV (reference sequence). This CDR3 is 14 amino acids long. The CDR3 region has the DNA TGTGCCAGCAGCGCTTTCGGGATGAACACTGAAGCTTTCTTT. This codes for CASSAFGMNTEAFF.

The CDR3 coding sequence is TGTGCCTGGACTTTCTCCGGAGCGCGCTATGGCTACACCTTC. This encodes CAWTFSGARYGYTF. The chain recombines TRBV30 with TRBJ1-2; D is unresolved. Looked up from germline, CDR1 is GTSNPN and CDR2 is SVGIG (reference sequence). The V and J ends lost 4 bases and 4 bases respectively, with 16 bases between them. CDR3 length equals 14 residues.

The rearrangement joins TRBV9 to TRBJ1-2; D is perhaps TRBD1 (5 bases). The ends were cut back, 9 bases at V and 6 bases at J, with 15 bases in the middle. The CDR3 is 12 amino acids. CDR1 and CDR2 (germline): SGDLS, YYNGEE. CDR3 residues: CATGTQHHGYTF. The CDR3 nucleotides read TGTGCCACTGGGACTCAGCATCATGGCTACACCTTC.

The V and J genes are TRBV9 and TRBJ1-4; D gene uncertain. The germline V gene encodes CDR1 SGDLS and CDR2 YYNGEE. CDR3 length: 14 amino acids. The V end lost 0 bases, the J end lost 8 bases, and 11 bases lay between the germline ends. The CDR3 nucleotides are TGTGCCAGCAGCGTAGGGACCACTAGGGAAAAACTGTTTTTT. Protein sequence: CASSVGTTREKLFF.